This T cell receptor beta chain was sequenced for a study of cytomegalovirus exposure and HLA in healthy donors (dated by TCRdb to about 2017). A note on the overall study: An earlier analysis of about 530 of the donors reported 276 Gb of sequence data and approximately 120 million unique TCR beta sequences obtained from around 180 million T cells. The study aimed to test whether cataloging public T cell receptors could reveal signatures of past pathogen exposure. Among roughly 400 genotyped donors of the cohort, an average of around 240,000 unique TCR beta nucleotide sequences was sequenced per donor, of which roughly 17% were non-productive. Typing coverage varied by locus: about 620-640 donors for A, B, C, DRB1 and DQB1; approximately 500 for DQA1; about 590 for DPA1; roughly 470 for DPB1. Donor age, sex, ethnicity and CMV serostatus were compiled alongside the repertoire data. An early release that covered about 600 HLA-typed donors contained approximately 320 gigabases of sequencing data and tens of millions of unique TCR sequences. An earlier analysis of some 500 of the donors applied high-throughput TCR beta sequencing to assess whether each TCR beta V gene segment acted as functional or pseudogenic. Of the roughly 410 genotyped donors, less than 90% were placed in the genetic ancestry cluster associated with self-reported Caucasian donors. HLA typing covered class I and class II loci at four-digit resolution. Rather than drawing on any new phenotypic data, the later analysis identified candidate immune exposures from TCR beta sequences and the way those sequences occurred across donors. In a later genetic analysis, genome-wide SNP genotypes for about 55% of the roughly 700 donors were used, and that subset was treated as a discovery cohort. A later analysis re-examined previously published TCR beta repertoires from 600 to 700 donors and added high-resolution HLA genotyping to investigate patterns of TCR occurrence. Roughly five DR-DQ haplotypes were treated as single units for association and clustering because of strong linkage in the cohort. A separate validation cohort of 100 to 150 different subjects was used in addition to the roughly 670-subject first cohort. All discovery cohort repertoires had been generated using a single sequencing platform. Using immunosequencing, the study profiled T cell repertoires from around 680 subjects and related those repertoires to cytomegalovirus serostatus. To predict cytomegalovirus infection status, the study combined high-throughput TCR immunosequencing, statistical association of individual TCRs with disease status, and machine learning. The paper's findings and limits, for the study overall: According to a later analysis, most CMV-associated TCR beta chains appeared to be HLA-restricted, and the HLA associations seemed to be driven largely by CMV exposure. Compared with the approximately 720-donor mean, donors in an Asian-associated ancestry cluster had fewer N-insertions in productive TCRs, according to a later genetic analysis. Assigning TCR associations to individual alleles was difficult when HLA alleles, especially DR and DQ, strongly co-occurred. Specific HLA alleles were associated with 15,000 to 20,000 TCR beta sequences at a false discovery rate of 0.05 in a later analysis. Presence/absence analyses assumed roughly uniform sequencing depth across donors, an assumption that may not hold. Across donors, most TCR sequences were observed very rarely, whereas some public TCRs were present in many individuals. An earlier analysis of some 560 of the donors showed that most TCR beta V segments appeared in productive rearrangements either about 87% or about 30% of the time, which broadly matched IMGT annotations. The only immune exposure information available for the cohort was CMV serostatus. In a later analysis, TCR association rates were found to vary across HLA loci, with the most associated TCRs seen for DRB1 alleles and the fewest for HLA-C alleles. A later genetic analysis associated a missense DCLRE1C variant with V-gene and J-gene trimming of TCR beta chains, and an independent cohort replicated the association. It was suggested by the authors that the approach could potentially be generalized to other disease states and immunological phenotypes. The sequencing pipeline was judged likely to have produced a cluster of highly shared sequence variants as a technical artifact. Only TCR beta chains were sequenced in this cohort, and the absence of alpha or paired-chain data limited detectable features. A total of about 150 TCR beta chains were listed by the study as associated with cytomegalovirus. In vitro tests confirmed that a few of the cytomegalovirus-associated TCR beta chains recognize cytomegalovirus antigens. Because counts were too low, around 18 rarely observed V segments, including chromosome 9 orphons, were left out of the earlier analysis of a few hundred of the donors. A later analysis found that HLA-associated TCR beta chains were more clonally expanded and had lower generation probabilities than equally common non-associated chains. In both the original and validation cohorts, the classifier was reported to diagnose cytomegalovirus status with high specificity and sensitivity. A further reported finding was that TCR beta sequences accurately predicted the HLA-A and HLA-B alleles for most subjects in the first cohort. HLA typing was unavailable for some donors at each locus, so association tests used only the typed subset. Linkage disequilibrium might explain the correlated functional status among segregating V segments, but an unknown experimental factor could not be excluded. Because the 87-base-pair reads could not distinguish some IMGT-functional V segments, including TRBV6-2 and TRBV6-3, those segments were excluded. Several of the top co-occurrence clusters appeared to be linked to parvovirus B19, influenza, CMV and Epstein-Barr virus, according to a later analysis.

The CDR1 and CDR2 encoded by the germline V gene (reference sequence) are SEHNR and FQNEAQ. Spanning cysteine to phenylalanine, the CDR3 consists of 15 amino acids. Left in the record is the CDR3 DNA by itself, 45 bases read in frame from the first base. Clipping removes 3 bases from V and 2 bases from J, with 6 as the unmatched junction base count. Preparation of the library involved the immunoSEQ multiplex PCR assay. For the multiplex PCR, a mixture combining 60 forward primers for TCR Vbeta segments and 13 reverse primers for TCR Jbeta segments was used. The CDR3 region of rearranged TCR beta genes was amplified from genomic DNA with a multiplex PCR assay. On the Illumina HiSeq System, the amplified TCR beta libraries were sequenced as 87-base-pair reads. Per the source publication's procedure: Across the roughly 600 repertoires, a later analysis counted 60 million to 90 million unique TCR beta chains, some 11 million of which were shared by at least two donors. To remove PCR and sequencing errors, raw reads were error-corrected and collapsed into unique sequences using a nearest-neighbor algorithm that merged closely related sequences. To assign V, D and J gene segments, CDR3 sequences were aligned to IMGT reference sequences. For a sequence to be retained, at least a six-nucleotide match to both a V gene segment and a J gene segment was required. A rearrangement was called productive if the CDR3 had no stop codons and remained in frame with V and J, and every other rearrangement was called non-productive. Following IMGT convention, CDR3 was defined as the stretch from the second conserved V-encoded cysteine up to the conserved J-encoded phenylalanine. The earlier analysis of about 590 of the donors excluded sequences that lacked an unambiguous match to a single V gene segment. An earlier analysis of 587 of the donors classified V segments as functional when productive rearrangements were above 56.7% and as segregating when the standard deviation between donors was above 5%. A statistical classification framework was built to diagnose cytomegalovirus status from the catalog of TCR beta chain sequences. A later analysis assigned V and J genes by comparing TCR nucleotide sequences with IMGT/GENE-DB human TR gene sequences. In a later analysis, CDR3 sequences and most-parsimonious VDJ recombination scenarios were assigned using the TCRdist pipeline. In a later analysis, each TCR beta chain was defined by its CDR3 amino acid sequence together with its V-gene family, and reads without a unique V-gene family were excluded. In a later analysis, 450 to 600 highly shared, low-generation-probability nucleotide sequences were removed to address suspected cross-contamination and a sequencing artifact. In a later analysis, a clonal expansion index for each public chain was calculated from normalized within-repertoire ranks of inferred template counts. In a later analysis, generation probabilities were computed with a VDJ recombination model fitted to out-of-frame rearrangements, and the resulting probabilities were checked against IGoR. A later analysis scored TCR-TCR, TCR-HLA and TCR-CMV co-occurrence with hypergeometric tests, applying a repertoire-size bias correction to TCR pairs. False discovery rates were estimated in a later analysis by permuting HLA or CMV assignments 20 times. In a later analysis, co-occurring TCRs were grouped with DBSCAN, and TCRdist sequence similarity was added when clustering was performed within HLA-allele-positive subsets. Co-occurrence clustering excluded repertoires with fewer than 30,000 or more than 120,000 public chains, plus five with anomalous nucleotide sharing. TCRdb holds this immuneACCESS table with in-frame rearrangements only. Some clones are missing; in checked studies, unresolved V genes explain under half, and the rest has no known cause. V and J calls and clone size come straight from that table; D and trimming were deduced from the DNA. The sample table shows approximately 190,000 clones, and more than 75% are seen once. The top ten clonotypes cover roughly 3.6% of the sample.

The cohort comprised 666 healthy bone marrow donors. At the time of sampling, all cohort members were nominally healthy, though unrecorded immune exposures were likely present. The donor was CMV seropositive and belonged to the group of 250 to 300 seropositive cohort members. Every donor gave a peripheral blood sample, and the peripheral blood mononuclear cells from that sample were used for TCR beta sequencing. The Qiagen DNeasy Blood Extraction Kit was used to extract genomic DNA from the blood cell samples. In the case of this clone: The clone's antigen remains unknown. The sample holds no much larger clone one base away, and base qualities are not on file.

The sample taken for sequencing was PBMCs. In this chain, TRBV7-9 is recombined with TRBJ2-5; 7 junctional bases match TRBD1. This sequence originates from a man aged 35-49 years in good health and CMV-seropositive. The CDR3 protein is CASSLVGQRQETQYF. The sequence in DNA is TGTGCCAGCAGCTTGGTGGGACAGAGACAAGAGACCCAGTACTTC.